Given below is one T cell receptor (beta chain) in context. The data derive from a study of blood T cell repertoires in COVID-19. Overall study context: From the United States, Italy and Spain came samples of acute and convalescent COVID-19. PBMCs, B-cell-depleted T cells, or T cells were the source of the cDNA or gDNA that made up the material.

Original handling: For nucleated cells, counts were estimated from reference gene primer amplification. Produced via immunoSEQ multiplex PCR; TCRdb's table is partial and in-frame only. V and J calls and clone size are those listed in that table; D and trimming were worked out from the DNA. The table records about 120,000 clones, roughly 74% of them present only once. The CDR3 loop spans 17 amino acids. V was clipped by 4 bases and J by 5 bases, with 21 bases between them. The germline V gene encodes CDR1 LNHDA and CDR2 SQIVND (reference sequence). Specimen: peripheral blood. This receptor was identified in a man aged 60-69 years with acute or convalescent COVID-19. This chain connects TRBV19 to TRBJ2-1; D is possibly TRBD2 (6 bases). CDR3 residues: CASSTGLAVLGHNEQFF. DNA for the CDR3: TGTGCCAGTAGTACGGGTTTAGCGGTACTCGGTCACAATGAGCAGTTCTTC. Using reference TRBV19 and TRBJ2-1 for the parts outside the CDR3, the full variable domain is DGGITQSPKYLFRKEGQNVTLSCEQNLNHDAMYWYRQDPGQGLRLIYYSQIVNDFQKGDIAEGYSVSREKKESFPLTVTSAQKNPTAFYLCASSTGLAVLGHNEQFFGPGTRLTVL.